One and the same sample provided the 13 T cell receptor beta chains below, sequenced in a study of T cell changes during pregnancy in multiple sclerosis (dated by TCRdb to about 2019). The library was built by means of the immunoSEQ multiplex PCR assay. TCRdb provides this immuneACCESS table in a form limited to in-frame rearrangements. Some clones are lacking; in checked studies, under half of them reflect an unresolved V gene, and why the rest are absent is not known. This sample holds 35,000 to 50,000 clones; approximately 91% were observed only once. 1.4% of the sample is in the top ten clones. Specimen: PBMCs (not recorded whether the cells were cultured). The source is a female donor with multiple sclerosis, enrolled in a pregnancy study.

The chain carries TRBV4-1 and TRBJ1-1; D is unresolved. This CDR3 contains 13 residues. Germline CDR1 and CDR2: MGHRA and YSYEKL. V was shortened by 1 base and J by 1 base, with 4 bases between the two germline ends. The CDR3 loop is CASSQGENTEAFF. The CDR3 coding sequence is TGCGCCAGCAGCCAAGGGGAGAACACTGAAGCTTTCTTT.

The V and J genes are TRBV18 and TRBJ1-2; 9 positions match TRBD1. This CDR3 is 13 amino acids long. Germline V gene lookup returns CDR1 KGHSH and CDR2 LQKENI. The junction had 5 bases not matched to a gene; V was cut back by 6 bases and J by 6 bases. CDR3 residues: CASSLTGGDGYTF. CDR3 nucleotide sequence: TGTGCCAGCTCTTTAACAGGGGGCGATGGCTACACCTTC.

The gene calls are TRBV6-1 and TRBJ1-1, with a tentative D call TRBD1 (6 bases). The V gene lost 1 base and the J gene lost 4 bases, with 7 bases spanning the gap. CDR3 length: 13 amino acids. Per germline, CDR1 MNHNS and CDR2 SASEGT. The CDR3 region has the DNA TGTGCCAGCAGTGAAGGGGGGCGCACTGAAGCTTTCTTT. Translated, it gives CASSEGGRTEAFF.

The J gene is TRBJ2-3, the V gene TRBV18; TRBD1 is a possible D gene (7 bases). V was pared by 1 base and J by 1 base, with 12 bases between. CDR1 is KGHSH, CDR2 LQKENI, per germline. This CDR3 has 16 residues. CDR3 nucleotide sequence: TGTGCCAGCTCACCACGTCTCAGGGGGGGCACAGATACGCAGTATTTT. Residues: CASSPRLRGGTDTQYF.

The chain joins TRBV9 to TRBJ2-5, with 11 nucleotides matching TRBD2. The germline V gene encodes CDR1 SGDLS and CDR2 YYNGEE. The length of the CDR3 is 15 residues. V gave up 4 bases and J gave up 4 bases; unmatched junction bases: 6. CDR3 protein: CASSPLTSGRETQYF. The CDR3 DNA is TGTGCCAGCAGCCCCCTTACTAGCGGGAGAGAGACCCAGTACTTC.

V usage is TRBV30 and J usage is TRBJ1-3, with a possible D match to TRBD1 (6 bases). CDR1 is GTSNPN, CDR2 SVGIG, per germline (reference sequence). Trimming stripped 0 bases from V and 0 bases from J, with 12 bases between. This CDR3 spans 16 amino acids. The CDR3 is CAWSVTGGRSGNTIYF. CDR3 bases: TGTGCCTGGAGTGTAACCGGGGGCCGCTCTGGAAACACCATATATTTT.

This chain's CDR3 is CASSFYGQDYGYTF. Written as DNA, the CDR3 is TGTGCCAGCAGTTTCTACGGACAGGACTATGGCTACACCTTC. V gene TRBV27 combines with J gene TRBJ1-2; 7 bases fit TRBD1. Germline CDR1 reads MNHEY; CDR2 reads SMNVEV (reference sequence). The CDR3 spans 14 residues. V shed 3 bases, J shed 3 bases, and the junction held 4 bases outside the gene matches.

V usage is TRBV18 and J usage is TRBJ1-5; the match to TRBD1 covers 9 bases. CDR3 size: 15 residues. The V gene end was trimmed by 6 bases and the J gene end by 5 bases; junction bases not matched to a gene: 8. Germline V CDR1 and CDR2: KGHSH, LQKENI. The CDR3 here is CASSRGQGDDQPQHF. DNA of the CDR3: TGTGCCAGCTCCCGGGGACAGGGTGACGATCAGCCCCAGCATTTT.

V gene TRBV30 combines with J gene TRBJ1-1, with D maybe TRBD1 (6 bases). V lost 4 bases and J lost 6, with 12 bases in between. There are 12 residues in the CDR3. Germline-derived CDR1 and CDR2 are GTSNPN and SVGIG (reference sequence). CDR3 nucleotides: TGTGCCTGGATGGACAGTCATTCTGAAGCTTTCTTT. This sequence encodes CAWMDSHSEAFF. Supplemented by reference TRBV30 and TRBJ1-1, the full variable domain reads SQTIHQWPATLVQPVGSPLSLECTVEGTSNPNLYWYRQAAGRGLQLLFYSVGIGQISSEVPQNLSASRPQDRQFILSSKKLLLSDSGFYLCAWMDSHSEAFFGQGTRLTVV.

V gene TRBV7-2 combines with J gene TRBJ1-2; TRBD1 might be the D (5 bases). The CDR3 is 15 residues long. Looked up from germline, CDR1 is SGHTA and CDR2 is FQGNSA. V was cut by 1 base and J by 5 bases, with 14 bases left in between. As DNA, the CDR3 is TGTGCCAGCAGCTTAGATCCCTCCGGGGCTTATGGCTACACCTTC. Its protein is CASSLDPSGAYGYTF.

V and J are TRBV7-2 and TRBJ2-2, with 11 positions matching TRBD2. This CDR3 contains 16 residues. The V gene's germline CDR1 is SGHTA and CDR2 FQGNSA. V dropped 7 bases and J dropped 3; count of bases not matched to a gene: 7. CDR3 DNA sequence: TGTGCCAGCACCCTTAGCGGGAGGGAGTACACCGGGGAGCTGTTTTTT. Its translation is CASTLSGREYTGELFF.

The chain carries TRBV5-6 and TRBJ2-7; 11 nucleotides agree with TRBD1. With 3 bases clipped from V and 3 bases from J, the junction kept 8 bases outside the gene matches. Germline V gene sequence: CDR1 SGHDT, CDR2 YYEEEE. CDR3 length: 16 residues. CDR3: CASSSGTGGRSYEQYF. DNA for the CDR3: TGTGCCAGCAGCTCGGGGACAGGGGGAAGGAGCTACGAGCAGTACTTC.

The chain employs TRBV9 and TRBJ1-3, with D uncertain. The germline V gene has CDR1 SGDLS and CDR2 YYNGEE. There are 15 residues in the CDR3. Trimming removed 3 bases at V and 0 bases at J, with 10 bases between. CDR3 in DNA: TGTGCCAGCAGCGCCGACCGAAGCTCTGGAAACACCATATATTTT. This translates into CASSADRSSGNTIYF.